Listed here is a single T cell receptor beta chain. The data originate from a study of blood T cell repertoires in COVID-19. At the level of the study: In each case, the material was cDNA or gDNA derived from T cells, B-cell-depleted T cells, or PBMCs.

The repertoire was sequenced with immunoSEQ multiplex PCR; TCRdb's copy has only in-frame clones and lacks some. The data contain about 280,000 clones, 65% to 90% of them singletons. This CDR3 is 13 amino acids long. The germline gives CDR1 KGHSH, CDR2 LQKENI. The junction had 4 bases not matched to a gene; V was cut back by 8 bases and J by 4 bases. This sequence was found in a woman in her 70s with COVID-19, enrolled during active disease. The chain is built from TRBV18 and TRBJ1-5, with 8 positions matching TRBD1. Sequenced: peripheral blood. This chain's CDR3 is CASNTGGNQPQHF. In DNA, the CDR3 is TGTGCCAGCAACACAGGGGGTAATCAGCCCCAGCATTTT. Supplemented by reference TRBV18 and TRBJ1-5, the full variable domain reads NAGVMQNPRHLVRRRGQEARLRCSPMKGHSHVYWYRQLPEEGLKFMVYLQKENIIDESGMPKERFSAEFPKEGPSILRIQQVVRGDSAAYFCASNTGGNQPQHFGDGTRLSIL.